The 30 T cell receptor beta chains below were found in one sample sequenced in a study of T cell responses to AZD1222 COVID-19 vaccine. Profiled with immunoSEQ multiplex PCR; TCRdb holds only in-frame clones, not every one. The sample carries under 140,000 clones, around 85% recorded once. Sequencing was performed on peripheral blood, taken on day 0 of AZD1222 vaccination. These receptors came from an adult in good health.

This clone was found once. The rearrangement uses TRBV18 and TRBJ2-7; no reliable D call. This CDR3 has 12 amino acids. CDR1 and CDR2 from the germline V gene are KGHSH and LQKENI. V was shortened by 4 bases and J by 4 bases, with 8 bases between the two germline ends. The DNA of the CDR3 is TGTGCCAGCTCACGTAGTGGTTACGAGCAGTACTTC. It is translated as CASSRSGYEQYF.

This sequence joins TRBV19 and TRBJ1-1, with a possible D match to TRBD1 (6 bases). Germline V CDR1 and CDR2: LNHDA, SQIVND (reference sequence). V was shortened by 4 bases and J by 4 bases, with 10 bases between the two germline ends. The CDR3 loop spans 13 amino acids. DNA of the CDR3: TGTGCCAGTAGTAACACAGGGCGCACTGAAGCTTTCTTT. Residues: CASSNTGRTEAFF.

The V and J genes are TRBV2 and TRBJ1-1; TRBD1 agrees at 9 bases. This CDR3 comprises 13 residues. Germline V gives CDR1 SNHLY, CDR2 FYNNEI. J lost 5 bases, V lost 4 bases, and 2 bases had no gene match. Here the CDR3 reads CASSGQGGTEAFF. CDR3 DNA: TGTGCCAGCAGTGGACAGGGGGGAACTGAAGCTTTCTTT.

The chain is built from TRBV28 and TRBJ1-1; D gene ambiguous. The V and J ends lost 5 bases and 1 base respectively, with 14 bases between them. In germline, CDR1 is MDHEN, CDR2 SYDVKM. The CDR3 contains 15 residues. CDR3 bases: TGTGCCAGCAGTCCCCCCGGGCGGCCGAACACTGAAGCTTTCTTT. As protein: CASSPPGRPNTEAFF.

The chain has TRBV7-6 and TRBJ2-7, with TRBD1 matching over 7 bases. The V segment lost 5 bases and the J segment 2 bases; nucleotides outside the gene matches: 6. This CDR3 spans 14 amino acids. Germline V gives CDR1 SGHVS, CDR2 FNYEAQ. The CDR3 is CASSPLGQTYEQYF. CDR3 nucleotide sequence: TGTGCCAGCAGCCCCTTGGGACAGACCTACGAGCAGTACTTC.

The J gene is TRBJ1-3, the V gene TRBV6-5; D is undetermined. This CDR3 contains 12 residues. V lost 11 bases to trimming and J lost 0 bases, with 8 bases between them. CDR1 and CDR2 (germline): MNHEY, SVGAGI. CDR3 sequence: CAAGISGNTIYF. CDR3 nucleotides: TGTGCCGCCGGGATCTCTGGAAACACCATATATTTT.

The V call is TRBV10-3, the J call TRBJ2-7; the match to TRBD2 covers 9 bases. This CDR3 has 16 residues. The V gene's germline CDR1 is ENHRY and CDR2 SYGVKD. J lost 3 bases, V lost 2 bases, and 8 bases had no gene match. The DNA of the CDR3 is TGTGCCATCAGTGAGCCCCTGGGTAGCGGGAGCTACGAGCAGTACTTC. Its protein product is CAISEPLGSGSYEQYF.

The chain joins TRBV7-8 to TRBJ2-1, with D perhaps matching TRBD2 (5 bases). CDR3 length: 15 amino acids. V was shortened by 5 bases and J by 6 bases, with 17 bases between the two germline ends. Germline CDR1 is SGHVS and CDR2 is FQNEAQ. The DNA for the CDR3 is TGTGCCAGCAGCCGAGGGTCCTTTGAGATCAATGAGCAGTTCTTC. Amino acid sequence: CASSRGSFEINEQFF.

The sample holds a few counts of this clone. The J gene is TRBJ1-1, the V gene TRBV9; 7 bases are shared with TRBD1. In germline, CDR1 is SGDLS, CDR2 YYNGEE. The J segment lost 2 bases and the V segment lost 4 bases, leaving 2 bases of the junction unmatched. CDR3 size: 13 residues. This chain's CDR3 is CASSHRGNTEAFF. The CDR3 DNA reads TGTGCCAGCAGCCACAGGGGAAACACTGAAGCTTTCTTT.

The V call is TRBV29-1, the J call TRBJ1-1, with 8 bases that match TRBD1. This CDR3 has 13 residues. Germline lookup yields CDR1 SQVTM and CDR2 ANQGSEA. The trim removed 5 bases at V and 1 base at J, leaving 3 bases unmatched. The CDR3: CSVQTGANTEAFF. In nucleotides, the CDR3 is TGCAGCGTTCAGACAGGGGCGAACACTGAAGCTTTCTTT.

This rearrangement joins TRBV27 to TRBJ1-2; D not resolved. In germline, CDR1 is MNHEY, CDR2 SMNVEV (reference sequence). V lost 7 bases to trimming and J lost 1 base, with 13 bases between them. The CDR3 has 14 amino acids. CDR3 protein: CASKPAGINYGYTF. In DNA, the CDR3 is TGTGCCAGCAAACCCGCAGGCATTAACTATGGCTACACCTTC.

This chain joins TRBV11-2 and TRBJ2-1, with D possibly matching TRBD2 (6 bases). The V end lost 3 bases, the J end lost 1 base, and 10 bases lay between the germline ends. The CDR3 sequence is 15 residues long. Germline V lookup: CDR1 SGHAT, CDR2 FQNNGV. The CDR3 DNA sequence: TGTGCCAGCAGCTTGGGGGAGGCTTCCTACAATGAGCAGTTCTTC. It translates to CASSLGEASYNEQFF.

This chain joins TRBV28 and TRBJ1-5, with TRBD1 as a possible D gene (6 bases). CDR3 length: 16 amino acids. V was pared by 5 bases and J by 0 bases, with 14 bases between. The germline CDR1 and CDR2 sequences are MDHEN and SYDVKM. CDR3 sequence reads: CASSLRTVYSNQPQHF. CDR3 bases: TGTGCCAGCAGTCTCCGGACAGTTTATAGCAATCAGCCCCAGCATTTT. Based on the CDR3 plus reference TRBV28 and TRBJ1-5, the full variable domain is DVKVTQSSRYLVKRTGEKVFLECVQDMDHENMFWYRQDPGLGLRLIYFSYDVKMKEKGDIPEGYSVSREKKERFSLILESASTNQTSMYLCASSLRTVYSNQPQHFGDGTRLSIL.

This rearrangement joins TRBV18 to TRBJ1-6; 7 nucleotides agree with TRBD1. The germline CDR1 and CDR2 sequences are KGHSH and LQKENI. V was pared by 5 bases and J by 7 bases, with 5 bases of the junction left unmatched. The CDR3 has 14 amino acids. CDR3 DNA: TGTGCCAGCTCAGAGGACAGGCAGAATTCACCCCTCCACTTT. This codes for CASSEDRQNSPLHF.

The chain is built from TRBV5-6 and TRBJ2-1, with unresolved D. V lost 0 bases and J lost 2, with 12 bases in between. Germline CDR1 SGHDT, CDR2 YYEEEE. This CDR3 region has 16 residues. CDR3 sequence: CASSLVGSDTYNEQFF. CDR3 DNA sequence: TGTGCCAGCAGCTTGGTCGGGTCAGATACCTACAATGAGCAGTTCTTC. The full variable domain, its missing parts supplied by reference TRBV5-6 and TRBJ2-1, is DAGVTQSPTHLIKTRGQQVTLRCSPKSGHDTVSWYQQALGQGPQFIFQYYEEEERQRGNFPDRFSGHQFPNYSSELNVNALLLGDSALYLCASSLVGSDTYNEQFFGPGTRLTVL.

This rearrangement joins TRBV6-5 to TRBJ1-1; possibly TRBD1 for D (5 bases). The CDR3 spans 14 residues. V lost 6 bases and J lost 1, with 12 bases in between. Germline V gives CDR1 MNHEY, CDR2 SVGAGI. The CDR3 region has the DNA TGTGCCAGCAGGAGTAACGACAGGAACACTGAAGCTTTCTTT. Amino acid sequence: CASRSNDRNTEAFF.

The chain uses TRBV6-5 and TRBJ2-1; possibly TRBD2 for D (6 bases). The CDR3 is 15 amino acids. V gave up 7 bases and J gave up 4 bases, with 17 bases separating them. The V gene's germline CDR1 is MNHEY and CDR2 SVGAGI. CDR3 DNA: TGTGCCAGCATTCGCGCACTCGGGGGATACAATGAGCAGTTCTTC. Amino acid sequence: CASIRALGGYNEQFF.

This rearrangement joins TRBV9 to TRBJ1-2; D gene uncertain. V was cut by 0 bases and J by 7 bases, with 10 bases left in between. CDR1 and CDR2 (germline): SGDLS, YYNGEE. The CDR3 has 13 residues. The CDR3 DNA follows: TGTGCCAGCAGCGTAGAGTGGGGAACTGGCTACACCTTC. Protein: CASSVEWGTGYTF.

This chain uses TRBV7-6 with TRBJ1-5; no reliable D call. Trimming took off 0 bases at V and 7 bases at J, with 10 bases between the two ends. CDR3 length: 14 amino acids. CDR1 and CDR2 from the germline V gene are SGHVS and FNYEAQ. CDR3 nucleotides: TGTGCCAGCAGCTTAGCCCCCTCGGGGCAGCCCCAGCATTTT. This codes for CASSLAPSGQPQHF. Complete variable domain (other parts from reference TRBV7-6 and TRBJ1-5): GAGVSQSPRYKVTKRGQDVALRCDPISGHVSLYWYRQALGQGPEFLTYFNYEAQQDKSGLPNDRFSAERPEGSISTLTIQRTEQRDSAMYRCASSLAPSGQPQHFGDGTRLSIL.

The gene calls are TRBV18 and TRBJ1-1; tentative D call: TRBD1 (6 bases). The V gene lost 4 bases and the J gene lost 6 bases, with 15 bases spanning the gap. CDR1 is KGHSH and CDR2 is LQKENI in the germline V gene. The length of the CDR3 is 14 residues. This chain's CDR3 is CASSLRTGRPEAFF. CDR3 sequence (DNA): TGTGCCAGCTCACTTCGAACAGGGAGGCCTGAAGCTTTCTTT.

The gene calls are TRBV11-2 and TRBJ2-1, with 13 bases identical to TRBD2. The CDR3 contains 16 residues. The germline V gene has CDR1 SGHAT and CDR2 FQNNGV. Trimming cost V 5 bases and J 8 bases; bases outside gene matches: 9. CDR3 region: CASSTTSGRAWDEQFF. The CDR3 DNA is TGTGCCAGCAGCACCACTAGCGGGAGGGCTTGGGATGAGCAGTTCTTC.

The gene calls are TRBV28 and TRBJ1-2; D is undetermined. V dropped 4 bases and J dropped 0 bases, with 12 bases sitting between them. This CDR3 has 15 amino acids. Germline lookup yields CDR1 MDHEN and CDR2 SYDVKM. The CDR3 region has the DNA TGTGCCAGCAGTTCCCCCGGCAGGTCTAACTATGGCTACACCTTC. Amino acids: CASSSPGRSNYGYTF.

The chain recombines TRBV28 with TRBJ1-1; no clear D. The CDR3 contains 11 residues. Trimming took off 5 bases at V and 8 bases at J, with 9 bases between the two ends. CDR1 and CDR2 (germline): MDHEN, SYDVKM. The CDR3: CASSLSREAFF. For the CDR3, the DNA is TGTGCCAGCAGTCTCAGCCGAGAAGCTTTCTTT. The full variable domain, its missing parts supplied by reference TRBV28 and TRBJ1-1, is DVKVTQSSRYLVKRTGEKVFLECVQDMDHENMFWYRQDPGLGLRLIYFSYDVKMKEKGDIPEGYSVSREKKERFSLILESASTNQTSMYLCASSLSREAFFGQGTRLTVV.

The chain joins TRBV5-1 to TRBJ2-7, with TRBD1 as a possible D gene (6 bases). The CDR3 has 15 residues. Germline V gene sequence: CDR1 SGHRS, CDR2 YFSETQ. Trimming shortened V by 4 bases and J by 2 bases, and 16 bases separated the two germline ends. CDR3 in amino acids: CASSVAAGQPYEQYF. CDR3 bases: TGCGCCAGCAGCGTTGCTGCAGGACAGCCCTACGAGCAGTACTTC.

The chain employs TRBV15 and TRBJ1-1, with no clear D. Germline assignment: CDR1 LNHNV and CDR2 YYDKDF (reference sequence). The length of the CDR3 is 13 residues. V was trimmed by 0 bases and J by 7 bases, leaving 9 bases between them. CDR3: CATSRDPTSEAFF. CDR3 coding DNA: TGTGCCACCAGCAGAGATCCCACGAGTGAAGCTTTCTTT.

This chain joins TRBV19 and TRBJ1-4; 8 bases align to TRBD1. The CDR3 is made up of 18 amino acids. The V gene's germline CDR1 is LNHDA and CDR2 SQIVND (reference sequence). The junction had 17 bases not matched to a gene; V was cut back by 4 bases and J by 7 bases. CDR3 DNA sequence: TGTGCCAGTAGTACAAAAACCCCCCGGGACAGGAGGGCTGAAAAACTGTTTTTT. It yields the protein CASSTKTPRDRRAEKLFF.

The CDR3 DNA reads TGTGCCAGCAGCGTAGTTCGGGGGCCCACAGATACGCAGTATTTT. Translated: CASSVVRGPTDTQYF. The chain joins TRBV9 to TRBJ2-3; D tentatively fits TRBD1 or TRBD2 (6 bases each). Trimming left V 0 bases short and J 2 bases short, with 10 bases between. Germline V lookup: CDR1 SGDLS, CDR2 YYNGEE. The CDR3 totals 15 residues.

This chain uses TRBV5-1 with TRBJ1-1; unclear D gene. The CDR3 runs 14 residues. Trimming cost V 5 bases and J 0 bases, with 11 bases left between them. Germline V CDR1 and CDR2: SGHRS, YFSETQ. The CDR3, as DNA: TGCGCCAGCAGACAATTCACCTTGAACACTGAAGCTTTCTTT. This gives the protein CASRQFTLNTEAFF.

Concerning this clone: The junction shows a germline mismatch at one end, possibly a read error. J is TRBJ1-1 and V is TRBV28; 9 bases are shared with TRBD1. CDR1 and CDR2 (germline): MDHEN, SYDVKM. This CDR3 contains 12 residues. The chain's CDR3 is CASSPPGQGWYF. CDR3 DNA sequence: TGTGCCAGCAGTCCCCCGGGACAGGGTTGGTACTTT. The variable domain in full, completed from reference TRBV28 and TRBJ1-1, reads DVKVTQSSRYLVKRTGEKVFLECVQDMDHENMFWYRQDPGLGLRLIYFSYDVKMKEKGDIPEGYSVSREKKERFSLILESASTNQTSMYLCASSPPGQGWYFGQGTRLTVV.

J is TRBJ1-2 and V is TRBV7-3, with 8 bases matching TRBD1. This CDR3 contains 13 residues. Losses at the gene ends were 5 bases for V and 6 bases for J; bases not matched to a gene: 5. CDR1 SGHTA and CDR2 FQGTGA come from the germline V gene. CDR3 residues: CASSLSTGDGYTF. Written as DNA, the CDR3 is TGTGCCAGCAGCCTTTCGACAGGGGATGGCTACACCTTC.